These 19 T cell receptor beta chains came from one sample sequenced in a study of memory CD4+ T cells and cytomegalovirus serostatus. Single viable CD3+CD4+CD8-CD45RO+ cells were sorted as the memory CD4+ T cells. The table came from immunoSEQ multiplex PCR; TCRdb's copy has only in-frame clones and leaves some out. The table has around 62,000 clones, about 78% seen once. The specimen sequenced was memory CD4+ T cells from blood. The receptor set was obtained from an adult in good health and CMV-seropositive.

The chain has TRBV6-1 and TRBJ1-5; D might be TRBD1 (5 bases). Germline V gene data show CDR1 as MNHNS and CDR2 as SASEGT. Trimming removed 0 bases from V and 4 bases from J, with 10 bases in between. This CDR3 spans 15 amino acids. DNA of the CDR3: TGTGCCAGCAGTGAAGCTTTACAGGTAAATCAGCCCCAGCATTTT. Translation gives CASSEALQVNQPQHF.

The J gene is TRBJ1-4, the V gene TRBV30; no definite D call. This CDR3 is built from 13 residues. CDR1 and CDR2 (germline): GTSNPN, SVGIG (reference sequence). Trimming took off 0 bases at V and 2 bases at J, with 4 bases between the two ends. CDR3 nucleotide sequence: TGTGCCTGGAGTGTCAGGACTAATGAAAAACTGTTTTTT. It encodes CAWSVRTNEKLFF.

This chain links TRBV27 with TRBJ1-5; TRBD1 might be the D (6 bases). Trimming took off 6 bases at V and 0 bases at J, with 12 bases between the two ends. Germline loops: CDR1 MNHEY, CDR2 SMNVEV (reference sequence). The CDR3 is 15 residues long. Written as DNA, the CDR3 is TGTGCCAGCAGATTAGGACAGATTAGCAATCAGCCCCAGCATTTT. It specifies CASRLGQISNQPQHF.

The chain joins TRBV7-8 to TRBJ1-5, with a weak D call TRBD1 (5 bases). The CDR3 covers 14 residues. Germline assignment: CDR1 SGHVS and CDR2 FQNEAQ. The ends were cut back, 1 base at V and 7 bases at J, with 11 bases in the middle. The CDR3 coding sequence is TGTGCCAGCAGCTTAGGGGGGGTAGCGCAGCCCCAGCATTTT. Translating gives CASSLGGVAQPQHF.

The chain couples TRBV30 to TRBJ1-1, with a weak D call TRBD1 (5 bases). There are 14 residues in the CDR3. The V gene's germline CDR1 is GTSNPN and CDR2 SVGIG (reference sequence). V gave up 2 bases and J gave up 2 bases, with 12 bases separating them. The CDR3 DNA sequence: TGTGCCTGGAGTTTAGACAGACAAAACACTGAAGCTTTCTTT. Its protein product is CAWSLDRQNTEAFF.

The CDR3 protein is CASSSLFLGTSDTQYF. CDR3 nucleotides: TGCGCCAGCAGCTCATTATTTCTCGGGACTAGTGATACGCAGTATTTT. J is TRBJ2-3 and V is TRBV5-1; TRBD2 matches 8 bases. With 3 bases clipped from V and 6 bases from J, the junction kept 12 bases outside the gene matches. Germline V CDR1 and CDR2: SGHRS, YFSETQ. The length of the CDR3 is 16 residues.

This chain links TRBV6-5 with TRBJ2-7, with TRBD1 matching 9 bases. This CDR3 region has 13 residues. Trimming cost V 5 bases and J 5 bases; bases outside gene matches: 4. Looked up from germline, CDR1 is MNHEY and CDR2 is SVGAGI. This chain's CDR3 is CASSGRTGDEQYF. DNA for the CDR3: TGTGCCAGCAGTGGAAGGACAGGGGACGAGCAGTACTTC.

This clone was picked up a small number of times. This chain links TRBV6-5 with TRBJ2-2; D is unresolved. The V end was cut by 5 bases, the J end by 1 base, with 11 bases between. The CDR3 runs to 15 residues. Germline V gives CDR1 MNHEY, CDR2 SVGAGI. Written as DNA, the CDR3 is TGTGCCAGCAGTCCGCTACGTCAGAACACCGGGGAGCTGTTTTTT. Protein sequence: CASSPLRQNTGELFF.

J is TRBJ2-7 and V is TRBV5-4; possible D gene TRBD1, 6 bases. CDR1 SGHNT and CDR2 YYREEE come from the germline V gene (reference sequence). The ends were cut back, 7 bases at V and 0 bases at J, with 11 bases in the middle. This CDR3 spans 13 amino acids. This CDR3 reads CASGRQDSYEQYF. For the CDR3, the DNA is TGTGCCAGCGGGCGACAGGACTCCTACGAGCAGTACTTC.

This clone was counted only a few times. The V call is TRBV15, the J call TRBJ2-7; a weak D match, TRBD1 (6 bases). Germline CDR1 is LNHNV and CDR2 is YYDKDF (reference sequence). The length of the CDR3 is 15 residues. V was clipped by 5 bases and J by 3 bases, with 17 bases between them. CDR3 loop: CATSPRGANYYEQYF. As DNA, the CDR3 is TGTGCCACCAGCCCCAGGGGAGCGAACTACTACGAGCAGTACTTC.

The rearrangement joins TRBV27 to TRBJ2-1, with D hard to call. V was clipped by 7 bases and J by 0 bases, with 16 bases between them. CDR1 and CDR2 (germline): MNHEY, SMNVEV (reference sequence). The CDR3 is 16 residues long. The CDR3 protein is CASKGSATSSYNEQFF. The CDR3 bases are TGTGCCAGCAAAGGGTCGGCGACGAGCTCCTACAATGAGCAGTTCTTC.

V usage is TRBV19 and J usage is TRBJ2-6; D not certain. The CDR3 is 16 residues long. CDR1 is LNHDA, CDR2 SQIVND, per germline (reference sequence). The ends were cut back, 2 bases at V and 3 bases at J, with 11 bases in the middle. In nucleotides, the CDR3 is TGTGCCAGTAGTATAACCCCCGGAATTGGGGCCAACGTCCTGACTTTC. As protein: CASSITPGIGANVLTF.

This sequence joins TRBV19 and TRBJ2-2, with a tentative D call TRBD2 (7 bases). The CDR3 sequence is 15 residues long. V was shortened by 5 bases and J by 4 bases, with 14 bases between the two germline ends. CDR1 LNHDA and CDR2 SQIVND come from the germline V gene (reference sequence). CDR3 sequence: CASSWGGWTTGELFF. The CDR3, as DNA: TGTGCCAGTAGTTGGGGGGGCTGGACCACCGGGGAGCTGTTTTTT.

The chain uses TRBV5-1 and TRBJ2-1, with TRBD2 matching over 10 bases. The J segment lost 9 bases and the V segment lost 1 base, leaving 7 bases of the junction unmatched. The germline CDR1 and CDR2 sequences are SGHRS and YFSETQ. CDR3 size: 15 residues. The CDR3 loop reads CASSLPPAGGPEQFF. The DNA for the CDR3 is TGCGCCAGCAGCTTGCCTCCAGCGGGGGGGCCTGAGCAGTTCTTC.

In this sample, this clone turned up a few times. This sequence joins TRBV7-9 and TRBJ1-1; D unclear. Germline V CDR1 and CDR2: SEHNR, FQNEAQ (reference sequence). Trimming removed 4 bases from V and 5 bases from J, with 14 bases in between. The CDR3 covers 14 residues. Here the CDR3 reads CASSWAVEDTEAFF. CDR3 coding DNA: TGTGCCAGCAGCTGGGCCGTGGAGGATACTGAAGCTTTCTTT.

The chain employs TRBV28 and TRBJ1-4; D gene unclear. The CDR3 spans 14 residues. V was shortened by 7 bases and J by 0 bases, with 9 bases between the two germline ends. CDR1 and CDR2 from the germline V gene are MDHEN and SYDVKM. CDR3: CASTDVATNEKLFF. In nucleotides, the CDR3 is TGTGCCAGCACCGACGTAGCAACTAATGAAAAACTGTTTTTT.

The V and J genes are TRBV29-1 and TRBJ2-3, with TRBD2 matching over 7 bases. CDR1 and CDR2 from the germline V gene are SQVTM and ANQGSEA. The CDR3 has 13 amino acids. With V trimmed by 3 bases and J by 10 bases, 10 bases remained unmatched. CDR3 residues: CSVDSGEGLPQYF. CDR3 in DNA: TGCAGCGTTGATTCGGGGGAGGGCCTCCCGCAGTATTTT.

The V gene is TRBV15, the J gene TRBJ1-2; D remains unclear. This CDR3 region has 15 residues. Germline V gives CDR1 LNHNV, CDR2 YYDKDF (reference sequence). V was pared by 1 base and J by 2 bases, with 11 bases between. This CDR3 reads CATSRVKGKNYGYTF. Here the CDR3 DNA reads TGTGCCACCAGCAGAGTGAAGGGCAAGAACTATGGCTACACCTTC.

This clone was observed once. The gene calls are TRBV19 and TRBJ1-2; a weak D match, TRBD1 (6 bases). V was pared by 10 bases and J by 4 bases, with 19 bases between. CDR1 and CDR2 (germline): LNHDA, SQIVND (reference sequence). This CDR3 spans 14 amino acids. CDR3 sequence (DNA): TGTGCCACCCACCGCCGGGGGGCAGGCTATGGCTACACCTTC. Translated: CATHRRGAGYGYTF.